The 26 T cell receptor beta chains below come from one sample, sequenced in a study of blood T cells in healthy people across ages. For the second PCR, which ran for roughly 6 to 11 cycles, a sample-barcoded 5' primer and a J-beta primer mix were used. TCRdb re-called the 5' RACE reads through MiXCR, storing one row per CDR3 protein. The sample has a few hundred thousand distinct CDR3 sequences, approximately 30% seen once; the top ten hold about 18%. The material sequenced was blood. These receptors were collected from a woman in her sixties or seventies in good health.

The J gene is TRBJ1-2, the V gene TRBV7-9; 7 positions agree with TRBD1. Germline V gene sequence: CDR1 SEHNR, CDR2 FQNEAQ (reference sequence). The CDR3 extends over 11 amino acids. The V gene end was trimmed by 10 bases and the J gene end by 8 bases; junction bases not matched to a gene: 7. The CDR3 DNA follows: TGTGCCACCGGAGGGGGCGGGGGCTACACCTTC. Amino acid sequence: CATGGGGGYTF.

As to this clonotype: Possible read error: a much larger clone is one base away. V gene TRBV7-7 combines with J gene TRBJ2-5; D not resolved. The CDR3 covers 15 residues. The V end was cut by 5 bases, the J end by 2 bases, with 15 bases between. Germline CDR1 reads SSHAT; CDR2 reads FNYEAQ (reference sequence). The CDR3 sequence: CASSPFEALQETQYF. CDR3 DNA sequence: TGTGCCAGCAGCCCTTTCGAAGCTTTACAAGAGACCCAGTACTTC.

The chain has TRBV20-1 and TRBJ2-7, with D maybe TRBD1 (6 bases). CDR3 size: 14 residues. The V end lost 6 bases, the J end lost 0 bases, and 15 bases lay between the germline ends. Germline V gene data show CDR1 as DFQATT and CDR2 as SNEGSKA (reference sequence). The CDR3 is CSALDRLYSYEQYF. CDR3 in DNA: TGCAGTGCCCTGGACAGACTTTACTCCTACGAGCAGTACTTC.

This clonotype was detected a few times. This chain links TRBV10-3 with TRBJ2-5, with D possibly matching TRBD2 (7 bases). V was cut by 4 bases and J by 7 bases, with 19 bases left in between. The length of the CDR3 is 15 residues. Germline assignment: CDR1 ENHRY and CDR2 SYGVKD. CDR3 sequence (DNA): TGTGCCATCAGTGGAGGAGGGGGGGCCTCGGGGACCCAGTACTTC. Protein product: CAISGGGGASGTQYF.

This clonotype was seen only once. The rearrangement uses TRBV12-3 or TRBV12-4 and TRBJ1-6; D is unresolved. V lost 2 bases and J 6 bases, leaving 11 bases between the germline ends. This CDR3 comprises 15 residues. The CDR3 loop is CASSLIVRANSPLHF. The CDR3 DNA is TGTGCCAGCAGTTTAATTGTAAGGGCTAATTCACCCCTCCACTTT.

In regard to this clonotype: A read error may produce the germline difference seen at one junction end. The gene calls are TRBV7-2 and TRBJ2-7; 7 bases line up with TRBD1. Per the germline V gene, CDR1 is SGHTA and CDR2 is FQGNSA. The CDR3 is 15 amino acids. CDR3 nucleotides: TGTGCCAGCAGCTTAGAAGGGACAGCGACCTACGGGCAGTACTTC. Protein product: CASSLEGTATYGQYF.

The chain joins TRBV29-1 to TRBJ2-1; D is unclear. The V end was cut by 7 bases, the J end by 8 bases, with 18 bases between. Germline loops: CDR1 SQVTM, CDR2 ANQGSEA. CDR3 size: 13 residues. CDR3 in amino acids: CSAGRTVGYEQFF. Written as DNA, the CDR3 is TGCAGCGCCGGACGGACGGTGGGCTATGAGCAGTTCTTC.

The CDR3 loop reads CASSWTDEQYF. CDR3 nucleotide sequence: TGTGCCAGCAGTTGGACGGACGAGCAGTACTTC. The chain recombines TRBV6-2 or TRBV6-3 with TRBJ2-5; D not certain. The J call may be mistaken, given a closer DNA end match to TRBJ2-7. This CDR3 has 11 amino acids. Germline-derived CDR1 and CDR2 are MNHEY and SVGEGT.

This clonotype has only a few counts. CDR3 nucleotides: TGTGCCAGCAGCTTAGAGGGCAGGGGAAAGACCCAGTACTTC. It encodes CASSLEGRGKTQYF. This chain uses TRBV7-7 with TRBJ2-5, with D perhaps TRBD1 (6 bases). CDR1 and CDR2 (germline): SSHAT, FNYEAQ (reference sequence). V was trimmed by 1 base and J by 6 bases, leaving 12 bases between them. The CDR3 length is 14 residues. Variable domain in full (rest from reference TRBV7-7 and TRBJ2-5): GAGVSQSPRYKVTKRGQDVTLRCDPISSHATLYWYQQALGQGPEFLTYFNYEAQPDKSGLPSDRFSAERPEGSISTLTIQRTEQRDSAMYRCASSLEGRGKTQYFGPGTRLLVL.

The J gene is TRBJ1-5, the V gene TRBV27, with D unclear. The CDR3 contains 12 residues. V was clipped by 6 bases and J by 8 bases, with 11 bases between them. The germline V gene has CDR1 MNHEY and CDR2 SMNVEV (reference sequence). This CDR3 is CASRREREPQHF. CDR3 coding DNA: TGTGCCAGCAGACGAGAGAGGGAGCCCCAGCATTTT.

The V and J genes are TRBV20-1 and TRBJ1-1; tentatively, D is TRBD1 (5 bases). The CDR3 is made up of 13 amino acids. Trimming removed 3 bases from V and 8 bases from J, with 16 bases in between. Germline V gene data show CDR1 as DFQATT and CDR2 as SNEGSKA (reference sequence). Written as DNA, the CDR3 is TGCAGTGCTAGTCGGGGGTTTGGGCGAGAAGCTTTCTTT. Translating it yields CSASRGFGREAFF.

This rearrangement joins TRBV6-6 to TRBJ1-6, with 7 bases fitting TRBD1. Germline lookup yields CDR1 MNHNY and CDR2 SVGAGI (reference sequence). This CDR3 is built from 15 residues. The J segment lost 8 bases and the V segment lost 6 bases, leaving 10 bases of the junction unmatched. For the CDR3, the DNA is TGTGCCAGCAGGGCCAAACAGGGGACAGATTCACCCCTCCACTTT. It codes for CASRAKQGTDSPLHF.

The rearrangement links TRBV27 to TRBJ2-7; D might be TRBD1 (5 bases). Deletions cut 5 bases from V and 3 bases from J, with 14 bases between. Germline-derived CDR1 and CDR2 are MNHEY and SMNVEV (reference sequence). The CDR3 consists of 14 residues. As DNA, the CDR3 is TGTGCCAGCAGTGTAATAGGGGTTGACTACGAGCAGTACTTC. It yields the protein CASSVIGVDYEQYF.

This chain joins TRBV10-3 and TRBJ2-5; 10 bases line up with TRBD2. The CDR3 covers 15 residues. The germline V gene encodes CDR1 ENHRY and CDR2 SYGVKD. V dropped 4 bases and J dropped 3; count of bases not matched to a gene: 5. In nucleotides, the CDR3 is TGTGCCATCAGTGTCGCAGGGACTAGCGAAGAGACCCAGTACTTC. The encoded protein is CAISVAGTSEETQYF.

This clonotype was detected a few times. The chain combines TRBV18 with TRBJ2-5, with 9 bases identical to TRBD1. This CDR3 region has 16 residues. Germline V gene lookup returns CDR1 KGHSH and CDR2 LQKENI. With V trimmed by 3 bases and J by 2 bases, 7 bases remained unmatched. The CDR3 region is CASSPRMGQGQETQYF. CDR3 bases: TGTGCCAGCTCACCCCGGATGGGACAGGGTCAAGAGACCCAGTACTTC. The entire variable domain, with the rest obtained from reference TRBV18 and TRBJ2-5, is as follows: NAGVMQNPRHLVRRRGQEARLRCSPMKGHSHVYWYRQLPEEGLKFMVYLQKENIIDESGMPKERFSAEFPKEGPSILRIQQVVRGDSAAYFCASSPRMGQGQETQYFGPGTRLLVL.

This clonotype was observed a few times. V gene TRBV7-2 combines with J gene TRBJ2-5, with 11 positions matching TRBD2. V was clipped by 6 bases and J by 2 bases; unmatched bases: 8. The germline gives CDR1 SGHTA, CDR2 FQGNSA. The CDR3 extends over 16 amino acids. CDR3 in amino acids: CASRVTSGGPQETQYF. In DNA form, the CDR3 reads TGTGCCAGCAGAGTTACTAGCGGGGGCCCTCAAGAGACCCAGTACTTC.

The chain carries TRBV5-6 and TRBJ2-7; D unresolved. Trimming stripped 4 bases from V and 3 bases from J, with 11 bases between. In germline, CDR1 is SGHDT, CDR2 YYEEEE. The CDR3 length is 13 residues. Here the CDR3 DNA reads TGTGCCAGCAGCCGACGGTTCAACTACGAGCAGTACTTC. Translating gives CASSRRFNYEQYF. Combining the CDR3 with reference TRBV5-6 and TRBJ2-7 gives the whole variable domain DAGVTQSPTHLIKTRGQQVTLRCSPKSGHDTVSWYQQALGQGPQFIFQYYEEEERQRGNFPDRFSGHQFPNYSSELNVNALLLGDSALYLCASSRRFNYEQYFGPGTRLTVT.

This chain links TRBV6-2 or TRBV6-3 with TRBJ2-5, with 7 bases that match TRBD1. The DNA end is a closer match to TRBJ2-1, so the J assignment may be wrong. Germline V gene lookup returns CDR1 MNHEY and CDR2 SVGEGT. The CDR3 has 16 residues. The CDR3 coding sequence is TGTGCCAGTACCGAGCCTGAGGGGGCCGGAGTTGATGAGCAGTTCTTC. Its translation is CASTEPEGAGVDEQFF.

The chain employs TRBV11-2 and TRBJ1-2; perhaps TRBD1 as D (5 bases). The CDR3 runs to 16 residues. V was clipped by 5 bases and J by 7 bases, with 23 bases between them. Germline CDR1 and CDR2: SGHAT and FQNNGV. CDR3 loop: CASSESLTARGSGYTF. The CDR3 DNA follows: TGTGCCAGCAGCGAAAGCTTGACCGCTAGGGGATCTGGCTACACCTTC. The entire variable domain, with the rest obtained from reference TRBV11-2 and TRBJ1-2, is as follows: EAGVAQSPRYKIIEKRQSVAFWCNPISGHATLYWYQQILGQGPKLLIQFQNNGVVDDSQLPKDRFSAERLKGVDSTLKIQPAKLEDSAVYLCASSESLTARGSGYTFGSGTRLTVV.

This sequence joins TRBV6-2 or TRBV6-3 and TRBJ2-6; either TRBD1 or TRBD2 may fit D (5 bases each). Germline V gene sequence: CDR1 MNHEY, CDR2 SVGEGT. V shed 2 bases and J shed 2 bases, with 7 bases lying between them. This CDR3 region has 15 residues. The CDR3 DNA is TGTGCCAGCAGTTACGGGGGAACTGGGGCCAACGTCCTGACTTTC. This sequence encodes CASSYGGTGANVLTF.

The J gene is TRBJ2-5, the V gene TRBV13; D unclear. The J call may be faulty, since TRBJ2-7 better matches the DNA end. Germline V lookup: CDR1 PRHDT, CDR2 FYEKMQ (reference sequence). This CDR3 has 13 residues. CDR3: CASNRFTGYEQYF. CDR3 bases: TGTGCCAGCAACCGCTTTACGGGCTACGAGCAGTACTTC.

CDR3 in amino acids: CASSRVGGENEQFF. For the CDR3, the DNA is TGTGCCAGCAGCCGCGTTGGGGGGGAGAATGAGCAGTTCTTC. The chain employs TRBV7-8 and TRBJ2-1; 7 nucleotides align to TRBD2. Germline V gene lookup returns CDR1 SGHVS and CDR2 FQNEAQ. Trimming removed 5 bases from V and 7 bases from J; junction bases left unmatched: 8. The CDR3 is made up of 14 amino acids.

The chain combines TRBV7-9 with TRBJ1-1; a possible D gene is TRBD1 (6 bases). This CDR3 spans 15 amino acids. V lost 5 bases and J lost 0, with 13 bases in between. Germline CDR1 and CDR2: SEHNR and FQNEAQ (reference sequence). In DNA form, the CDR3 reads TGTGCCAGCAGCAACGTACAGGGATTGAACACTGAAGCTTTCTTT. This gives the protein CASSNVQGLNTEAFF. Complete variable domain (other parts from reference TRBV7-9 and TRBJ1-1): DTGVSQNPRHKITKRGQNVTFRCDPISEHNRLYWYRQTLGQGPEFLTYFQNEAQLEKSRLLSDRFSAERPKGSFSTLEIQRTEQGDSAMYLCASSNVQGLNTEAFFGQGTRLTVV.

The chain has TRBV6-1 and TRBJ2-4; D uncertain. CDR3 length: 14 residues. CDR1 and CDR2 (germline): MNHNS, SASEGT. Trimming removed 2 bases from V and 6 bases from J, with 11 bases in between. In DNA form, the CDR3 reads TGTGCCAGCAGTGAACACAGTCAGGCAAACATTCAGTACTTC. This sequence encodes CASSEHSQANIQYF.

CDR3 in amino acids: CSGGGGSETQYF. The CDR3 region has the DNA TGCAGCGGCGGCGGGGGAAGCGAGACCCAGTACTTC. The chain has TRBV29-1 and TRBJ2-5, with 7 bases matching TRBD2. V shed 7 bases, J shed 5 bases, and the junction held 7 bases outside the gene matches. Germline V lookup: CDR1 SQVTM, CDR2 ANQGSEA. This CDR3 is 12 amino acids long.

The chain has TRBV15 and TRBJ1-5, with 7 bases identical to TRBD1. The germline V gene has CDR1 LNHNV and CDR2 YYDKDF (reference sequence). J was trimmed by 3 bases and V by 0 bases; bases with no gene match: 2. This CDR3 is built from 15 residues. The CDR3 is CATSRDGTANQPQHF. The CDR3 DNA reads TGTGCCACCAGCAGAGACGGGACAGCCAATCAGCCCCAGCATTTT.